Listed below are T cell receptor beta chains from one sample, sequenced in a study of T cell responses to AZD1222 COVID-19 vaccine. Sequencing was performed with immunoSEQ multiplex PCR; in TCRdb, only in-frame clones are kept and a portion is missing. The repertoire includes about 99,000 clones, 88% of them detected once, and around 9.4% sits in the top ten. Sequencing was performed on peripheral blood, taken on day 0 of AZD1222 vaccination. The receptor source for this set is an adult in good health. CDR3s include the opening cysteine and the closing phenylalanine or tryptophan. D genes are given only for firm matches. Expanded clones are given a class, and other clones once, few, many or no size at all.

TRBV24-1,TRBJ2-3,few,TRBD1,CATSDPHGTASTDTQYF,TGTGCCACCAGTGATCCCCACGGGACAGCGAGCACAGATACGCAGTATTTT
TRBV28,TRBJ2-7,once,NA,CASSLEGTGYEQYF,TGTGCCAGCAGTTTAGAGGGGACGGGTTACGAGCAGTACTTC
TRBV28,TRBJ2-2,NA,NA,CASSFRGAGGGELFF,TGTGCCAGCAGTTTTCGGGGGGCCGGTGGCGGGGAGCTGTTTTTT
TRBV7-2,TRBJ2-1,once,TRBD2,CASSFAGGSYNEQFF,TGTGCCAGCAGCTTCGCGGGGGGGTCCTACAATGAGCAGTTCTTC
TRBV20-1,TRBJ1-1,NA,NA,CSAVPNTEAFF,TGCAGTGCTGTCCCGAACACTGAAGCTTTCTTT
TRBV19,TRBJ2-4,NA,NA,CASSIDLRRSYIQYF,TGTGCCAGTAGTATAGATCTCCGTCGGAGCTACATTCAGTACTTC
TRBV5-1,TRBJ2-7,NA,TRBD1,CASSNSPDRVGEQYF,TGCGCCAGCAGCAACTCACCCGACAGGGTCGGGGAGCAGTACTTC
TRBV4-1,TRBJ1-1,NA,NA,CASSQDYEREENTEAFF,TGCGCCAGCAGCCAAGATTATGAACGAGAAGAGAACACTGAAGCTTTCTTT
TRBV5-1,TRBJ1-1,NA,NA,CASSLGGITEAFF,TGCGCCAGCAGCCTAGGGGGGATCACTGAAGCTTTCTTT
TRBV9,TRBJ2-7,NA,NA,CASSLRGDEQYF,TGTGCCAGCAGCTTGAGGGGGGACGAGCAGTACTTC
TRBV9,TRBJ1-2,NA,TRBD1,CASSVATQGVSYGYTF,TGTGCCAGCAGCGTAGCGACCCAGGGGGTTAGCTATGGCTACACCTTC
TRBV7-2,TRBJ2-1,NA,TRBD2,CASSSPGLANRGEQFF,TGTGCCAGCAGCTCACCGGGACTAGCGAATAGGGGTGAGCAGTTCTTC
TRBV11-3,TRBJ2-3,NA,TRBD2,CASSSEGGNTQYF,TGTGCCAGCAGCTCCGAGGGAGGGAATACGCAGTATTTT
TRBV11-2,TRBJ2-1,NA,NA,CASSHFGGPLNEQFF,TGTGCCAGCAGCCATTTTGGGGGGCCACTCAATGAGCAGTTCTTC
TRBV6-5,TRBJ2-3,NA,NA,CASSYSHRATDTQYF,TGTGCCAGCAGTTACTCGCACAGGGCCACAGATACGCAGTATTTT
TRBV12-3/TRBV12-4,TRBJ1-2,NA,NA,CASSFGGTIDYTF,TGTGCCAGCAGTTTTGGAGGGACGATAGACTACACCTTC
TRBV3-1/TRBV3-2,TRBJ2-7,NA,TRBD2,CASSRRTSGIVSHEQYF,TGTGCCAGCAGCCGACGGACTAGCGGGATAGTTTCCCACGAGCAGTACTTC
TRBV24-1,TRBJ1-2,few,TRBD1,CATSDAGTAYGYTF,TGTGCCACCAGTGATGCCGGGACAGCATATGGCTACACCTTC
TRBV25-1,TRBJ2-7,NA,NA,CASSPQGGSSYEQYF,TGTGCCAGCAGTCCCCAAGGGGGAAGCTCCTACGAGCAGTACTTC
TRBV28,TRBJ1-2,NA,NA,CASRSHNVLYGYTF,TGTGCCAGCAGGTCTCATAACGTCCTCTATGGCTACACCTTC
TRBV3-1/TRBV3-2,TRBJ1-2,once,TRBD1,CASSQRTGEGYTF,TGTGCCAGCAGCCAACGGACAGGGGAGGGCTACACCTTC
TRBV6-2/TRBV6-3,TRBJ1-2,NA,NA,CASSQGKFASGYTF,TGTGCCAGCAGCCAGGGAAAATTTGCAAGTGGCTACACCTTC
TRBV27,TRBJ2-3,NA,TRBD2,CASTLAGPSTDTQYF,TGTGCCAGCACCTTAGCGGGCCCTAGCACAGATACGCAGTATTTT
TRBV28,TRBJ1-5,NA,NA,CASSFFQPQHF,TGTGCCAGCAGTTTTTTTCAGCCCCAGCATTTT
TRBV4-3,TRBJ1-1,NA,NA,CASSQELPPEAFF,TGCGCCAGCAGCCAAGAGCTCCCCCCGGAAGCTTTCTTT
TRBV6-5,TRBJ2-1,NA,TRBD2,CASIRSGSSYNEQFF,TGTGCCAGCATCAGAAGCGGGAGCTCCTACAATGAGCAGTTCTTC
TRBV6-1,TRBJ2-1,NA,TRBD2,CASSAVPSGSSREQFF,TGTGCCAGCAGTGCGGTCCCTAGCGGGAGTAGTAGGGAGCAGTTCTTC
TRBV28,TRBJ1-1,NA,NA,CASSFPLGLEPMNTEAFF,TGTGCCAGCAGTTTCCCGCTTGGGTTAGAGCCTATGAACACTGAAGCTTTCTTT
TRBV7-2,TRBJ1-2,few,NA,CASSFGAEANYGYTF,TGTGCCAGCAGCTTTGGGGCAGAAGCTAACTATGGCTACACCTTC
TRBV28,TRBJ1-5,NA,TRBD1,CASRSGQGLSNQPQHF,TGTGCCAGCCGCAGTGGACAGGGCCTTAGCAATCAGCCCCAGCATTTT
TRBV23-1,TRBJ2-7,NA,TRBD1,CASSLLPPGQGTYEQYF,TGCGCCAGCAGTCTATTACCTCCGGGACAGGGGACCTACGAGCAGTACTTC
TRBV7-2,TRBJ1-6,once,TRBD1,CASSLVYAGQSPLHF,TGTGCCAGCAGCTTAGTTTATGCGGGACAGTCGCCCCTCCACTTT
TRBV5-1,TRBJ1-1,NA,NA,CASSLGGASPEAFF,TGCGCCAGCAGCTTGGGGGGTGCCTCCCCTGAAGCTTTCTTT
TRBV9,TRBJ1-5,NA,NA,CASSADSSNQPQHF,TGTGCCAGCAGCGCTGATAGCAGCAATCAGCCCCAGCATTTT
TRBV4-2,TRBJ1-2,NA,NA,CASSQVTGSTEGSGYTF,TGTGCCAGCAGCCAAGTAACAGGGTCCACGGAGGGAAGTGGCTACACCTTC
TRBV6-2/TRBV6-3,TRBJ1-5,few,NA,CASSYGGQFSNQPQHF,TGTGCCAGCAGTTACGGAGGACAGTTTAGCAATCAGCCCCAGCATTTT
TRBV6-2/TRBV6-3,TRBJ2-7,NA,TRBD1,CASSQSGTGGYEQYF,TGTGCCAGCAGCCAAAGTGGGACAGGGGGCTACGAGCAGTACTTC
TRBV20-1,TRBJ2-7,once,NA,CSARVSYEQYF,TGCAGTGCTAGGGTCTCCTACGAGCAGTACTTC
TRBV5-4,TRBJ2-5,NA,TRBD2,CASSYRTSGGKETQYF,TGTGCCAGCAGCTATCGGACTAGCGGGGGGAAAGAGACCCAGTACTTC
TRBV12-3/TRBV12-4,TRBJ1-2,NA,TRBD1,CASSPQGHRGYTF,TGTGCCAGCAGTCCACAGGGGCATCGGGGCTACACCTTC